This TCR beta chain was sequenced for a study of tumour-infiltrating T cells in Burkitt lymphoma. Using immunoSEQ multiplex PCR, the repertoire was profiled, and TCRdb retains in-frame clones only, with some absent. Of 550 to 650 clones in the sample, approximately 90% are singletons; the top ten hold roughly 20%. The receptor's source is a human donor with diffuse large B-cell lymphoma. The specimen sequenced was tumor tissue.

DNA of the CDR3: TGTGCCAGCAGCCTATTACCAATCACGGGAGTTTACACCTTC. Protein: CASSLLPITGVYTF. This chain joins TRBV5-8 and TRBJ1-2; D call uncertain. The germline V and J ends were trimmed by 4 bases and 11 bases, with 21 bases remaining between them. This CDR3 spans 14 amino acids. Germline lookup yields CDR1 SGHTS and CDR2 YDEGEE.